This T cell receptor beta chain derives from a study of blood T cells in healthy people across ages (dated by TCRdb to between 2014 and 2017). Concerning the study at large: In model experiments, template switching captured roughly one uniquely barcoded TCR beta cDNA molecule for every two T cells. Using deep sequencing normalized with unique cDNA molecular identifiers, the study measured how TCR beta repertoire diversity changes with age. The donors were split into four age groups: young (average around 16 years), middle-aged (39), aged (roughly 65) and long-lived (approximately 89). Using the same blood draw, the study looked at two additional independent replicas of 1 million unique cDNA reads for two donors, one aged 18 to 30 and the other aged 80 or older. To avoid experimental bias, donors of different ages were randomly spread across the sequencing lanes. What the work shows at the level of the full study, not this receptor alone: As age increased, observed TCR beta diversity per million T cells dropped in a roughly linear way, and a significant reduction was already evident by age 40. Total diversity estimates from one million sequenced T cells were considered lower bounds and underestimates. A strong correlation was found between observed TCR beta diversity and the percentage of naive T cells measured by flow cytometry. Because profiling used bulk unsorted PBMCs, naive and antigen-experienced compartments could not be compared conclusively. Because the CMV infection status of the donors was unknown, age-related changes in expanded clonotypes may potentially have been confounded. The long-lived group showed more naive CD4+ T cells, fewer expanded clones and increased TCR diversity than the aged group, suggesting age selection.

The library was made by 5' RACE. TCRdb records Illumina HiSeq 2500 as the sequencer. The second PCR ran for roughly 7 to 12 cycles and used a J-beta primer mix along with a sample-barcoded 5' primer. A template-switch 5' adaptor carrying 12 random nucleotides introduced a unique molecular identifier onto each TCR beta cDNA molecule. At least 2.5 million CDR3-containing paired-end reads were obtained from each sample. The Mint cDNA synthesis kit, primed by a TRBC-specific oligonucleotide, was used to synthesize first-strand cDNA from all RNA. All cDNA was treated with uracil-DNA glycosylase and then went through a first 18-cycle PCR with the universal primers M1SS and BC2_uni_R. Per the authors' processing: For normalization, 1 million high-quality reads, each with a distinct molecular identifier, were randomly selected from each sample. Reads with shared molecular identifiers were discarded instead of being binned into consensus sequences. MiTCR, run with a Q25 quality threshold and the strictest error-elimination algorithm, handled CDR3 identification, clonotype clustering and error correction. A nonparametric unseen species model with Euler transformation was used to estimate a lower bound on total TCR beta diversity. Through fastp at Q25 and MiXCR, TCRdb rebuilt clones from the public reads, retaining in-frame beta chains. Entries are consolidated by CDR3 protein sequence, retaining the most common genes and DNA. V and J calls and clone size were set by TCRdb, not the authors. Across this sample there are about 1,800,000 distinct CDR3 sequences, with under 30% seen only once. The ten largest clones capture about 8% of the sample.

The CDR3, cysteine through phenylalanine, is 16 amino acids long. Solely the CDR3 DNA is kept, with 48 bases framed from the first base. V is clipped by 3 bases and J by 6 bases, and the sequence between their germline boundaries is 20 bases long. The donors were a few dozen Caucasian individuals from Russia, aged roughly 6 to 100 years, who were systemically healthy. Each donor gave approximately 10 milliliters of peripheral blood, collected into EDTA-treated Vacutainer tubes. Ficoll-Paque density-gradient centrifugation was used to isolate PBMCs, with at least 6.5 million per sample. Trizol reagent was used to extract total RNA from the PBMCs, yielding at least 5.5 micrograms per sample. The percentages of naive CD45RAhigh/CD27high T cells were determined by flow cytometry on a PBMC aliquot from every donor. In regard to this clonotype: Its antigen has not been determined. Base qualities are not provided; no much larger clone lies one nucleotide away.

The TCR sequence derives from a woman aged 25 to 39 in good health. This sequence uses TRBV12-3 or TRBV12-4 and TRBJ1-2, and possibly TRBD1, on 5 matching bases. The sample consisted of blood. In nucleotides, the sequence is TGTGCCAGCAGTTTGGTGAGGGGCACCTGGGGTGATGGCTACACCTTC. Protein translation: CASSLVRGTWGDGYTF.